Each of the 3 T cell receptor beta chains below was sequenced from the same sample in a study of T cells after yellow fever vaccination (dated by TCRdb to about 2019). The library was made by 5' RACE. TCRdb lists the instrument as Illumina NovaSeq 6000. In-frame beta chains were kept once TCRdb had trimmed the public reads at Q25 with fastp and called clones with MiXCR. Each entry merges the rows of one CDR3 protein and shows their most common DNA and genes. This sample lists about 340,000 distinct CDR3 sequences; under 15% were detected once. Roughly 3% of the sample lies in the top ten. The treatment or condition label, as the study defines it: live attenuated yellow fever vaccine strain. The sample consisted of CD4+ T cells sorted from PBMCs, taken 15 days after the yellow fever booster vaccination. These TCRs come from a man between 18 and 29 years old who received the YFV17D yellow fever vaccine.

This clonotype was observed many times. The chain recombines TRBV6-6 with TRBJ2-7; D is unclear. V lost 8 bases to trimming and J lost 1 base, with 12 bases between them. The germline gives CDR1 MNHNY, CDR2 SVGAGI (reference sequence). The CDR3 runs to 13 residues. The CDR3 region has the DNA TGTGCCAGCGGAAGACCCAGGTCCTACGAGCAGTACTTC. The encoded protein is CASGRPRSYEQYF.

In nucleotides, the CDR3 is TGTGCCAGCAGCCTCCAGGGGGCGGCCTACGAGCAGTACGTC. Protein product: CASSLQGAAYEQYV. V usage is TRBV28 and J usage is TRBJ2-7; 8 bases map to TRBD1. Germline V CDR1 and CDR2: MDHEN, SYDVKM. The V segment lost 6 bases and the J segment 2 bases; nucleotides outside the gene matches: 6. This CDR3 is 14 amino acids long.

This clonotype was detected only a few times. The chain carries TRBV4-3 and TRBJ2-3; 11 bases agree with TRBD2. V lost 4 bases, J lost 2 bases, and 8 bases stayed unmatched. This CDR3 region has 17 residues. Germline assignment: CDR1 LGHNA and CDR2 YSLEER. CDR3 bases: TGCGCCAGCAGCCCTCGGGCTAGCGGGGGGCCCACAGATACGCAGTATTTT. Encoded protein: CASSPRASGGPTDTQYF.